This record concerns one T cell receptor (beta chain) sequence. This sample is part of a study of T cell repertoires in cytomegalovirus infection. Via MiXCR, TCRdb re-called the reads, giving one row per CDR3 protein. The sample has around 120,000 distinct CDR3 sequences, 8% to 9% seen once. Trimming cost V 1 base and J 4 bases, with 7 bases left between them. The CDR3 length is 13 residues. CDR1 is LGHDT and CDR2 is YNNKEL in the germline V gene (reference sequence). The sample consisted of PBMCs. The chain links TRBV3-1 to TRBJ1-2, with D perhaps matching TRBD1 (6 bases). The sequence was collected from a human donor in good health (CMV status not recorded). Some clones in this sample may be carry-over from other donors' samples. CDR3 DNA: TGTGCCAGCAGCCAAGGGACAGCCTATGGCTACACCTTC. It is translated as CASSQGTAYGYTF.